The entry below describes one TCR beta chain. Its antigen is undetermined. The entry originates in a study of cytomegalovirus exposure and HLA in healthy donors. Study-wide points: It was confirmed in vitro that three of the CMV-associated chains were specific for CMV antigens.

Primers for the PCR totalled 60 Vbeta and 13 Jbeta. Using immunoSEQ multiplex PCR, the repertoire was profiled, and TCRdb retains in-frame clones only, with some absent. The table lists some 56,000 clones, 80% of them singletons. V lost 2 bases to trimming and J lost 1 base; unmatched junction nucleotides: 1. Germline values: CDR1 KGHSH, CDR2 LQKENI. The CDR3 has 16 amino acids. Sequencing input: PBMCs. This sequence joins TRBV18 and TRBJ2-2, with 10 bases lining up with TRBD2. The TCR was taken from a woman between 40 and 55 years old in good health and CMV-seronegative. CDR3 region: CASSPGLAVNTGELFF. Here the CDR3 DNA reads TGTGCCAGCTCACCAGGACTAGCGGTGAACACCGGGGAGCTGTTTTTT. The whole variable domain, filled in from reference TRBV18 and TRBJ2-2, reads NAGVMQNPRHLVRRRGQEARLRCSPMKGHSHVYWYRQLPEEGLKFMVYLQKENIIDESGMPKERFSAEFPKEGPSILRIQQVVRGDSAAYFCASSPGLAVNTGELFFGEGSRLTVL.